A single TCR beta chain is shown here with its context. The table came from immunoSEQ multiplex PCR; TCRdb's copy has only in-frame clones and leaves some out. The table records approximately 210,000 clones, around 81% of them present only once. This record comes from a study of blood T cell repertoires in COVID-19. After removal of 7 bases from V and 2 bases from J, the junction contained 9 bases not matched to a gene. The germline gives CDR1 SQVTM, CDR2 ANQGSEA. The CDR3 length is 14 residues. V usage is TRBV29-1 and J usage is TRBJ1-2, with 8 bases matching TRBD1. The source of this sequence is a man aged 25-45 years with acute COVID-19. The sample was PBMCs or T cells enriched from blood (not recorded which). The CDR3 loop is CSAPDRGTNYGYTF. CDR3 coding DNA: TGCAGCGCCCCCGACAGGGGTACGAACTATGGCTACACCTTC.